The T cell receptor beta chain under discussion was sequenced for a study of OX40 agonist ivuxolimab in advanced cancers. Clones were sequenced by immunoSEQ multiplex PCR, and TCRdb holds only the in-frame ones, with some missing. Of 75,000 to 95,000 clones in the sample, 85% were seen once. The receptor was isolated from an adult with an advanced solid tumor such as melanoma, head and neck, liver or kidney cancer. Material: CD4+ or CD8+ T cells sorted from blood, obtained in a trial of the OX40 agonist ivuxolimab.

CDR3 in DNA: TGTGCTAGTGGCTTTCTTCGACAGGGTAATAACACCGGGGAGCTGTTTTTT. Translation gives CASGFLRQGNNTGELFF. The rearrangement links TRBV12-5 to TRBJ2-2; 7 nucleotides agree with TRBD1. The CDR3 loop spans 17 amino acids. The V segment lost 6 bases and the J segment 2 bases; nucleotides outside the gene matches: 12. The germline CDR1 and CDR2 sequences are LGHNT and FRNRAP.